This T cell receptor (beta chain) was found in a study of graft-versus-host responses after intestinal transplantation. For the study at large: Each of the recipients got a multivisceral, liver-intestinal, or isolated intestinal transplant.

This CDR3 has 10 amino acids. Trimming removed 5 bases from V and 2 bases from J, with 2 bases in between. CDR1 is DFQATT and CDR2 is SNEGSKA in the germline V gene (reference sequence). TCRdb's copy holds only in-frame clones and misses some; the assay was immunoSEQ multiplex PCR. The sample has around 130,000 clones; roughly nine tenths are singletons. As for this clone: Antigen specificity is unknown.

This chain joins TRBV20-1 and TRBJ2-3; D is unclear. The receptor comes from a human donor who received an intestinal transplant. Sample: unstimulated CD4+ T cells sorted from spleen or lymph node cells, taken before intestinal transplant. The CDR3, as DNA: TGCAGTGCTGCCACAGATACGCAGTATTTT. Protein product: CSAATDTQYF.